These 8 T cell receptor beta chains were sequenced from one sample in a study of cytomegalovirus exposure and HLA in healthy donors. PCR amplification relied on 60 Vbeta primers (plus 13 Jbeta primers). Generated by immunoSEQ multiplex PCR, the TCRdb table keeps only in-frame clones and is missing some. The sample records under 300,000 clones, 80% to 95% being singletons. The sequencing sample was made of PBMCs. The receptors come from a girl under 10 years old in good health and CMV-seronegative.

V gene TRBV27 combines with J gene TRBJ1-3, with TRBD1 matching 11 bases. Germline V gene data show CDR1 as MNHEY and CDR2 as SMNVEV (reference sequence). The V gene end was trimmed by 6 bases and the J gene end by 2 bases; junction bases not matched to a gene: 9. This CDR3 region has 17 residues. The CDR3 region is CASSPDRGLLTGNTIYF. The CDR3 coding sequence is TGTGCCAGCAGCCCGGACAGGGGGCTTTTGACTGGAAACACCATATATTTT.

The chain has TRBV13 and TRBJ2-2; 10 bases align to TRBD2. The CDR3 is 17 residues long. Looked up from germline, CDR1 is PRHDT and CDR2 is FYEKMQ (reference sequence). The ends lost 0 bases at V and 6 bases at J; junction bases unmatched: 7. The CDR3 nucleotides are TGTGCCAGCAGCTTAGGAGGGTTGGGACTAGCGCCCGGGGAGCTGTTTTTT. Translating it yields CASSLGGLGLAPGELFF.

This chain connects TRBV30 to TRBJ1-5, with D perhaps matching TRBD1 (5 bases). Trimming removed 2 bases at V and 7 bases at J, with 9 bases between. This CDR3 is built from 12 residues. Germline V gene data show CDR1 as GTSNPN and CDR2 as SVGIG (reference sequence). The DNA of the CDR3 is TGTGCCTGGAGTATGGGGGGACAGCCCCAGCATTTT. It encodes CAWSMGGQPQHF.

Concerning this clone itself: The germline gene is not matched at one end of the junction; a read error may be the cause. The genes are TRBV29-1 and TRBJ2-2, with a weak D call TRBD1 (6 bases). Looked up from germline, CDR1 is SQVTM and CDR2 is ANQGSEA. The CDR3 sequence is 15 residues long. The CDR3 DNA reads TGCAGCGTCAAAGGGGGAAGAGTAGGTACCGGGAAGCTGTTTTTT. Translated, it gives CSVKGGRVGTGKLFF.

CDR3 DNA: TGTGCCGTGGGGGGTAGAGATTGGCCCCAGCATTTT. This translates into CAVGGRDWPQHF. The V call is TRBV28, the J call TRBJ1-5, with D perhaps TRBD1 (5 bases). The CDR3 consists of 12 residues. The germline gives CDR1 MDHEN, CDR2 SYDVKM. Trimming took 11 bases from V and 9 from J, leaving 17 bases between them.

CDR3: CASSLVGSMNTEAFF. In DNA form, the CDR3 reads TGTGCCAGCAGCTTAGTTGGGAGCATGAACACTGAAGCTTTCTTT. J is TRBJ1-1 and V is TRBV11-2; D is undetermined. CDR3 length: 15 residues. V lost 1 base to trimming and J lost 0 bases, with 9 bases between them. CDR1 SGHAT and CDR2 FQNNGV come from the germline V gene.

This chain uses TRBV11-2 with TRBJ2-2, with TRBD2 matching over 13 bases. Germline assignment: CDR1 SGHAT and CDR2 FQNNGV. CDR3 length: 19 amino acids. Trimming removed 7 bases from V and 1 base from J; junction bases left unmatched: 12. In DNA form, the CDR3 reads TGTGCCAGCAACCCAGGACTAGCGGGGGACGCAAGGAACACCGGGGAGCTGTTTTTT. It codes for CASNPGLAGDARNTGELFF.

The V and J genes are TRBV6-5 and TRBJ1-4, with 9 bases matching TRBD1. Germline V gives CDR1 MNHEY, CDR2 SVGAGI. The CDR3 totals 15 residues. Trimming at V came to 6 bases and at J to 7 bases, leaving 9 bases not matched to a gene. CDR3 coding DNA: TGTGCCAGCAGACTTACAGGGGGCGCGAGTGAAAAACTGTTTTTT. The encoded protein is CASRLTGGASEKLFF.